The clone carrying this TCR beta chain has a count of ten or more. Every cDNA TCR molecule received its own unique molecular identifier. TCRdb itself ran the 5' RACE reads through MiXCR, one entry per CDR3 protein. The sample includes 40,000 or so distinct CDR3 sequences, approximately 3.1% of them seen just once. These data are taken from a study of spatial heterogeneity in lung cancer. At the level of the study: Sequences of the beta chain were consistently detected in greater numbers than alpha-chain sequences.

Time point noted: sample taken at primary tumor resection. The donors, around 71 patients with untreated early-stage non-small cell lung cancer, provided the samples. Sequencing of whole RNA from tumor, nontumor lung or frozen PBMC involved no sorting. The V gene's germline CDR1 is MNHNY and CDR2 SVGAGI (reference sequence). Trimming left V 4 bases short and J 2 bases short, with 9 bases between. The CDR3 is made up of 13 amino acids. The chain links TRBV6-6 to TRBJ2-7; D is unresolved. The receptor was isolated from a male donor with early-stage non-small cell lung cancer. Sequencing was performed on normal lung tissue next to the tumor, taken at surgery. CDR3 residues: CASSFMGAYEQYF. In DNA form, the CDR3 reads TGTGCCAGCAGTTTCATGGGCGCCTACGAGCAGTACTTC.